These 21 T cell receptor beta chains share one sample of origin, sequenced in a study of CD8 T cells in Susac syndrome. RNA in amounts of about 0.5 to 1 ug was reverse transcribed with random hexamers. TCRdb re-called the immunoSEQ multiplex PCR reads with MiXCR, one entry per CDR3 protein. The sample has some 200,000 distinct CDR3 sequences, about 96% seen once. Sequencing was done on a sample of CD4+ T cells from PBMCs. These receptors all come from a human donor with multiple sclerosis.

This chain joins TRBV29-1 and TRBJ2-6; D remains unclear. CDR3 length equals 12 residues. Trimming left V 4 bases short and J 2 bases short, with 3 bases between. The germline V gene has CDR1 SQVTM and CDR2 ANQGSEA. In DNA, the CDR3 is TGCAGCGTTGCTACTGGGGCCAACGTCCTGACTTTC. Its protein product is CSVATGANVLTF.

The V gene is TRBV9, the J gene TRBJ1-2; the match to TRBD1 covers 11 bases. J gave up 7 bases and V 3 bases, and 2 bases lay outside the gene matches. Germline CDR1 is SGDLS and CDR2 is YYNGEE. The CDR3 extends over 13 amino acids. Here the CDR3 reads CASSDGTGGGYTF. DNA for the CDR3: TGTGCCAGCAGCGACGGGACAGGGGGTGGCTACACCTTC.

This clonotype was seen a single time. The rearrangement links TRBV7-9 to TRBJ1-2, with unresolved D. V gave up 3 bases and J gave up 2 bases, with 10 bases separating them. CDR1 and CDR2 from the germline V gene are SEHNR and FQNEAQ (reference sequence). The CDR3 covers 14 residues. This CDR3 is CASSFPEVNYGYTF. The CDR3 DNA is TGTGCCAGCAGCTTCCCTGAAGTAAACTATGGCTACACCTTC. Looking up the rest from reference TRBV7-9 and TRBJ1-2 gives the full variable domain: DTGVSQNPRHKITKRGQNVTFRCDPISEHNRLYWYRQTLGQGPEFLTYFQNEAQLEKSRLLSDRFSAERPKGSFSTLEIQRTEQGDSAMYLCASSFPEVNYGYTFGSGTRLTVV.

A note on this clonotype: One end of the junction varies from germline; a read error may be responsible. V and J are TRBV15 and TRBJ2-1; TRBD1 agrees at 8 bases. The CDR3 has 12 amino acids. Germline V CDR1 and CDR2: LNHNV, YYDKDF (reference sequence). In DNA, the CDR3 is TGTGCCACCAGCAGAGATTTCGAGGGACAGGTCTTC. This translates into CATSRDFEGQVF. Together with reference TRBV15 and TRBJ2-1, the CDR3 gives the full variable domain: DAMVIQNPRYQVTQFGKPVTLSCSQTLNHNVMYWYQQKSSQAPKLLFHYYDKDFNNEADTPDNFQSRRPNTSFCFLDIRSPGLGDTAMYLCATSRDFEGQVFGPGTRLTVL.

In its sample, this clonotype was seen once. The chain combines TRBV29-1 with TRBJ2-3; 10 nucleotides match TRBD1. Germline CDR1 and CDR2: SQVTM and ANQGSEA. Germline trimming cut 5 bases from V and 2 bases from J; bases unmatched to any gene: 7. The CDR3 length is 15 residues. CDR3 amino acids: CSVNKDRGNTDTQYF. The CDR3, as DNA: TGCAGCGTTAATAAGGACAGGGGGAACACAGATACGCAGTATTTT.

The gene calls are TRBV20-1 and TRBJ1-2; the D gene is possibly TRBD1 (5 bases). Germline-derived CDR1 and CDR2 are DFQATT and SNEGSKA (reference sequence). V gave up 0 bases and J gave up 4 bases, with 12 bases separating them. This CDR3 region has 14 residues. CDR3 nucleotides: TGCAGTGCTAGAGACGAGACAGATTTCTATGGCTACACCTTC. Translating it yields CSARDETDFYGYTF.

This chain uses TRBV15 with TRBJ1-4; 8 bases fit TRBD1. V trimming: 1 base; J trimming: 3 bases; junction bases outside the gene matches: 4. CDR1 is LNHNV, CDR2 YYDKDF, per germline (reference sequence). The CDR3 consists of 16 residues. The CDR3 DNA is TGTGCCACCAGCAGAGGCGACAGGGGTTCTAATGAAAAACTGTTTTTT. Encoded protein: CATSRGDRGSNEKLFF.

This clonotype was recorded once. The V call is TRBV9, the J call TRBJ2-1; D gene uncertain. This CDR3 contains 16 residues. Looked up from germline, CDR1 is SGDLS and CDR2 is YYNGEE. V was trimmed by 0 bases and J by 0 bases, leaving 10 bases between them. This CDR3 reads CASSVALELSYNEQFF. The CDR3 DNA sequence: TGTGCCAGCAGCGTAGCTTTGGAGCTCTCCTACAATGAGCAGTTCTTC.

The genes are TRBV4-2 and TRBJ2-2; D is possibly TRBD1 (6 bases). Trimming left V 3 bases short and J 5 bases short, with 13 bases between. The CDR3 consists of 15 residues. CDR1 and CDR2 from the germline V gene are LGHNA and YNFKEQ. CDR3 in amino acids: CASSHPTGSTGELFF. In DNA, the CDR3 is TGTGCCAGCAGCCACCCTACAGGGTCTACCGGGGAGCTGTTTTTT.

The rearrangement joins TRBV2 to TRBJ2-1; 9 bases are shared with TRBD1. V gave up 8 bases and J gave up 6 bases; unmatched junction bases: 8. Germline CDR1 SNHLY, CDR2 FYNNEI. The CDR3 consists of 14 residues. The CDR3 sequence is CASLSGQGSNEQFF. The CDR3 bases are TGTGCCAGCCTGTCCGGACAGGGGAGCAATGAGCAGTTCTTC.

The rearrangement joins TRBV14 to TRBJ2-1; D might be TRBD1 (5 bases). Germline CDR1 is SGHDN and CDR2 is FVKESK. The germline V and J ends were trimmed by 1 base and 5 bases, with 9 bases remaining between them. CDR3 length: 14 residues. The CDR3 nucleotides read TGTGCCAGCAGCCAAGTCGCAGGGAACAATGAGCAGTTCTTC. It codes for CASSQVAGNNEQFF.

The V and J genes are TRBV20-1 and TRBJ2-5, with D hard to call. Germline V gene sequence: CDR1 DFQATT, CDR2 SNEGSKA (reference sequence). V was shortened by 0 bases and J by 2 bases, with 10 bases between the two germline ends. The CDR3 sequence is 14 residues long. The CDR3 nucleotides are TGCAGTGCTAGAGATGGAAGGCGGCAAGAGACCCAGTACTTC. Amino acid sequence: CSARDGRRQETQYF.

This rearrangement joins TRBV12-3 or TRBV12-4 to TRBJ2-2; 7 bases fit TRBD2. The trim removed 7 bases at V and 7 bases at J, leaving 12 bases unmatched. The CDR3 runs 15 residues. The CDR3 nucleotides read TGTGCCAGCACCCTCAGCGGGCGGGGGATCGGGGAGCTGTTTTTT. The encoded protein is CASTLSGRGIGELFF.

The CDR3 loop is CASKLQVSYEQYF. The CDR3 nucleotides read TGTGCCAGCAAGCTTCAGGTGTCCTACGAGCAGTACTTC. The V and J genes are TRBV28 and TRBJ2-7; D not certain. CDR3 length equals 13 residues. CDR1 is MDHEN and CDR2 is SYDVKM in the germline V gene. V dropped 7 bases and J dropped 1 base, with 11 bases sitting between them. Full variable domain (outside the CDR3, taken from reference TRBV28 and TRBJ2-7): DVKVTQSSRYLVKRTGEKVFLECVQDMDHENMFWYRQDPGLGLRLIYFSYDVKMKEKGDIPEGYSVSREKKERFSLILESASTNQTSMYLCASKLQVSYEQYFGPGTRLTVT.

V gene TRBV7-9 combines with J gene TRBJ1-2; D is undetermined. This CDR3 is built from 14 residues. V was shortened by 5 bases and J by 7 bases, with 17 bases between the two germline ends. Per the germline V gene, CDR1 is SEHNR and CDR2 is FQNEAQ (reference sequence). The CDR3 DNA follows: TGTGCCAGCAGCCCGCGGACGGAGACTGGTGGCTACACCTTC. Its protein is CASSPRTETGGYTF.

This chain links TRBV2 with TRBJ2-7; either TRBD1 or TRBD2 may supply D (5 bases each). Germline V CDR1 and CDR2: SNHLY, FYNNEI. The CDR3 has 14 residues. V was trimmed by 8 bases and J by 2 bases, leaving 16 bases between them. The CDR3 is CASGDRDGTYEQYF. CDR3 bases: TGTGCCAGCGGGGACCGGGACGGAACCTACGAGCAGTACTTC.

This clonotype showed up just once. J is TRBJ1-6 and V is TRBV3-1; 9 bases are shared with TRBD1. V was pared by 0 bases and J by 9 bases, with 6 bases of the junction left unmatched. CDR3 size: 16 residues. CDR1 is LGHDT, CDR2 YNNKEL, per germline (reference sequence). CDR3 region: CASSQEAGTGSSPLHF. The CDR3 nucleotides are TGTGCCAGCAGCCAAGAGGCCGGGACAGGGAGTTCACCCCTCCACTTT. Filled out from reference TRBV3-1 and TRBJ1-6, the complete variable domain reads DTAVSQTPKYLVTQMGNDKSIKCEQNLGHDTMYWYKQDSKKFLKIMFSYNNKELIINETVPNRFSPKSPDKAHLNLHINSLELGDSAVYFCASSQEAGTGSSPLHFGNGTRLTVT.

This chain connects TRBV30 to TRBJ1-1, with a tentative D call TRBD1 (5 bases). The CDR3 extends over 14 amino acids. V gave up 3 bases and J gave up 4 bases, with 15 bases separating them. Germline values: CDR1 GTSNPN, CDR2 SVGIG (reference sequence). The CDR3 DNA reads TGTGCCTGGAGAGCAAGGCTCGGGGCCACTGAAGCTTTCTTT. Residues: CAWRARLGATEAFF. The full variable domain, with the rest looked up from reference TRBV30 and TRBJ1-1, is SQTIHQWPATLVQPVGSPLSLECTVEGTSNPNLYWYRQAAGRGLQLLFYSVGIGQISSEVPQNLSASRPQDRQFILSSKKLLLSDSGFYLCAWRARLGATEAFFGQGTRLTVV.

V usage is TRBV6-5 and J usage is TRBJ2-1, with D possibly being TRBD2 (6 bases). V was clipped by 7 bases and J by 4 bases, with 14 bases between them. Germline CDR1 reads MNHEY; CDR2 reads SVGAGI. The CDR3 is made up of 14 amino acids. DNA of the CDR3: TGTGCCAGCAATTCGGGAGCCAAATACAATGAGCAGTTCTTC. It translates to CASNSGAKYNEQFF.

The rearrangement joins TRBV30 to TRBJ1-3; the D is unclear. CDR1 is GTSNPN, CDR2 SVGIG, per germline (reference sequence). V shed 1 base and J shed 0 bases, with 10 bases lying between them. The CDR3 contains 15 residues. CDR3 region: CAWSGEADSGNTIYF. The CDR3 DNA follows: TGTGCCTGGAGTGGGGAGGCAGACTCTGGAAACACCATATATTTT.

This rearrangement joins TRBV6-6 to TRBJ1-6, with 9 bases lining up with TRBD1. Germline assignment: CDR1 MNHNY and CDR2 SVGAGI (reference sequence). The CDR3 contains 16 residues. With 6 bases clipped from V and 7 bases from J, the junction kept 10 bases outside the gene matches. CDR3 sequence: CASRDRDRDRNSPLHF. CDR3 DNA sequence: TGTGCCAGCAGGGACCGGGACAGGGATCGGAATTCACCCCTCCACTTT.